This passage covers 18 T cell receptor beta chains from one sample sequenced in a study of OX40 agonist ivuxolimab in advanced cancers. The table came from immunoSEQ multiplex PCR; TCRdb's copy has only in-frame clones and leaves some out. The sample includes some 6,700 clones, less than 95% seen only once; the top ten take roughly an eighth. The material was CD4+ or CD8+ T cells sorted from blood, obtained in a trial of the OX40 agonist ivuxolimab. These TCRs come from an adult with an advanced solid tumor such as melanoma, head and neck, liver or kidney cancer.

The CDR3 spells CASMGTSGLEGYF. The DNA of the CDR3 is TGTGCCTCCATGGGGACTAGCGGCTTGGAGGGGTACTTC. The chain has TRBV10-3 and TRBJ2-7; 11 bases agree with TRBD2. Germline values: CDR1 ENHRY, CDR2 SYGVKD. J gave up 12 bases and V 11 bases, and 15 bases lay outside the gene matches. The CDR3 covers 13 residues.

The chain employs TRBV28 and TRBJ2-5; 7 bases align to TRBD1. The tail of the sequence fits TRBJ2-7 better, so the J call may be wrong. Germline-derived CDR1 and CDR2 are MDHEN and SYDVKM. The CDR3 totals 15 residues. The CDR3 reads CASSSGGSRSYEQYF. DNA for the CDR3: TGTGCCAGCAGTTCAGGGGGTAGCCGCTCCTACGAGCAGTACTTC.

This clone was seen once. V usage is TRBV27 and J usage is TRBJ2-1; TRBD1 matches 7 bases. CDR1 and CDR2 from the germline V gene are MNHEY and SMNVEV (reference sequence). With 5 bases clipped from V and 4 bases from J, the junction kept 8 bases outside the gene matches. CDR3 size: 15 residues. The CDR3 DNA follows: TGTGCCAGCAGTCTTCGGGGACAGCTATACAATGAGCAGTTCTTC. Translated: CASSLRGQLYNEQFF.

The rearrangement links TRBV28 to TRBJ1-4; weak D call: TRBD1 (5 bases). The CDR3 length is 12 residues. Per germline, CDR1 MDHEN and CDR2 SYDVKM. Trimming left V 5 bases short and J 10 bases short, with 11 bases between. CDR3 bases: TGTGCCAGCAGTCGGGGAGGGGTAAAACTGTTTTTT. This codes for CASSRGGVKLFF.

V gene TRBV7-3 combines with J gene TRBJ2-3; 9 nucleotides match TRBD2. CDR1 SGHTA and CDR2 FQGTGA come from the germline V gene. The CDR3 consists of 16 residues. V lost 0 bases, J lost 4 bases, and 5 bases stayed unmatched. CDR3 sequence reads: CASSLTSGRGSDTQYF. The CDR3 region has the DNA TGTGCCAGCAGCTTAACTAGCGGGAGAGGGTCAGATACGCAGTATTTT.

DNA for the CDR3: TGTGCCAGCAGCCCGGCTGGGATCGACGAGCAGTACTTC. This encodes CASSPAGIDEQYF. The V call is TRBV5-6, the J call TRBJ2-7; D not resolved. Germline-derived CDR1 and CDR2 are SGHDT and YYEEEE. Trimming took 4 bases from V and 5 from J, leaving 13 bases between them. The CDR3 length is 13 residues.

J is TRBJ2-1 and V is TRBV7-8; no definite D call. The V gene's germline CDR1 is SGHVS and CDR2 FQNEAQ. V was pared by 7 bases and J by 0 bases, with 13 bases between. The CDR3 has 15 amino acids. The CDR3 region is CASTPRSSSYNEQFF. For the CDR3, the DNA is TGTGCCAGCACCCCCCGGTCGAGCTCCTACAATGAGCAGTTCTTC.

The chain carries TRBV19 and TRBJ2-2, with 10 bases identical to TRBD2. CDR1 LNHDA and CDR2 SQIVND come from the germline V gene (reference sequence). The CDR3 extends over 16 amino acids. J was trimmed by 5 bases and V by 6 bases; bases with no gene match: 9. The CDR3 loop is CASSFSSGSGTGELFF. As DNA, the CDR3 is TGTGCCAGTAGCTTCTCTAGCGGGAGCGGAACCGGGGAGCTGTTTTTT.

This clone has just one count. This rearrangement joins TRBV6-5 to TRBJ1-5, with 7 bases aligning to TRBD1. V lost 6 bases and J lost 4; bases outside the gene matches: 3. Germline V lookup: CDR1 MNHEY, CDR2 SVGAGI. The CDR3 consists of 13 residues. The CDR3 region has the DNA TGTGCCAGCAGGGGACAGTTGAATCAGCCCCAGCATTTT. Translation gives CASRGQLNQPQHF.

This clone appeared a single time. This sequence joins TRBV29-1 and TRBJ2-1; D may be TRBD2 (6 bases). The CDR3 is 15 residues long. Germline loops: CDR1 SQVTM, CDR2 ANQGSEA. V lost 8 bases, J lost 0 bases, and 17 bases lay in between. CDR3 loop: CSSSILGSSYNEQFF. The CDR3 DNA sequence: TGCAGCTCCTCCATTCTCGGGAGCTCCTACAATGAGCAGTTCTTC.

V gene TRBV4-1 combines with J gene TRBJ2-2; the D is unclear. The CDR3 sequence is 16 residues long. Trimming cost V 0 bases and J 5 bases, with 13 bases left between them. Germline V gives CDR1 MGHRA, CDR2 YSYEKL. This chain's CDR3 is CASSQEGTGRTGELFF. CDR3 nucleotides: TGCGCCAGCAGCCAAGAGGGAACTGGGCGAACCGGGGAGCTGTTTTTT.

The chain uses TRBV30 and TRBJ2-7, with D hard to call. Germline CDR1 GTSNPN, CDR2 SVGIG (reference sequence). The CDR3 is made up of 12 amino acids. With 6 bases removed from V and 2 bases from J, the gap between germline ends came to 11 bases. DNA for the CDR3: TGTGCCTGTTCTAGGGTTCCCTACGAGCAGTACTTC. Protein product: CACSRVPYEQYF.

V usage is TRBV27 and J usage is TRBJ1-2, with 8 positions matching TRBD1. This CDR3 comprises 14 residues. Germline CDR1 is MNHEY and CDR2 is SMNVEV (reference sequence). Trimming at V came to 3 bases and at J to 3 bases, leaving 3 bases not matched to a gene. Written as DNA, the CDR3 is TGTGCCAGCAGTTTCTCGGACAGGGACTATGGCTACACCTTC. Encoded protein: CASSFSDRDYGYTF.

This chain uses TRBV28 with TRBJ2-2, with TRBD2 matching over 8 bases. V shed 6 bases, J shed 6 bases, and the junction held 12 bases outside the gene matches. The CDR3 extends over 16 amino acids. Germline CDR1 reads MDHEN; CDR2 reads SYDVKM. The CDR3 coding sequence is TGTGCCAGCAGCCCGGGCGGGACTAGGGGGTCCGGGGAGCTGTTTTTT. This translates into CASSPGGTRGSGELFF.

The V and J genes are TRBV19 and TRBJ1-4, with D perhaps matching TRBD1 (5 bases). Trimming left V 7 bases short and J 3 bases short, with 12 bases between. This CDR3 is built from 14 residues. Germline V gene data show CDR1 as LNHDA and CDR2 as SQIVND (reference sequence). The CDR3 DNA sequence: TGTGCCAGTACTCCCGGGGCGGCTAATGAAAAACTGTTTTTT. Protein product: CASTPGAANEKLFF.

The V and J genes are TRBV7-2 and TRBJ2-7, with a weak D call TRBD1 (6 bases). The CDR3 is 14 amino acids. The V and J ends lost 6 bases and 3 bases respectively, with 15 bases between them. Germline CDR1 and CDR2: SGHTA and FQGNSA. The CDR3 region is CASSLDGTNYEQYF. The CDR3 DNA reads TGTGCCAGCAGTTTGGACGGGACAAACTACGAGCAGTACTTC.

The chain has TRBV10-3 and TRBJ2-2; TRBD2 agrees at 10 bases. There are 15 residues in the CDR3. In germline, CDR1 is ENHRY, CDR2 SYGVKD. Trimming at V came to 6 bases and at J to 4 bases, leaving 5 bases not matched to a gene. As DNA, the CDR3 is TGTGCCATCAGGGACAGCGGGAGGGCCACCGGGGAGCTGTTTTTT. This translates into CAIRDSGRATGELFF.

V gene TRBV4-1 combines with J gene TRBJ2-7, with D uncertain. The length of the CDR3 is 15 residues. Trimming shortened V by 1 base and J by 0 bases, and 10 bases separated the two germline ends. Germline V gene lookup returns CDR1 MGHRA and CDR2 YSYEKL. CDR3 protein: CASSQGLASSYEQYF. DNA of the CDR3: TGCGCCAGCAGCCAAGGGTTGGCTAGCTCCTACGAGCAGTACTTC.